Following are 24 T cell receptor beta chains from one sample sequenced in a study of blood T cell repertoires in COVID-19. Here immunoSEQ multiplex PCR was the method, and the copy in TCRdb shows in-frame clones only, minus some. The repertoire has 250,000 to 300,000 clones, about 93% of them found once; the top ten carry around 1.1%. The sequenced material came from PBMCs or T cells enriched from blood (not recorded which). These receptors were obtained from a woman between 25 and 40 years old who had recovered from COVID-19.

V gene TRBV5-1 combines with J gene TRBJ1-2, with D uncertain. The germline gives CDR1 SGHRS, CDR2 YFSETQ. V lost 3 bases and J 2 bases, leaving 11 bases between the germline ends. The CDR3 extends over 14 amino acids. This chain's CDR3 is CASSSLDANYGYTF. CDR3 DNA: TGCGCCAGCAGCTCCCTAGATGCAAACTATGGCTACACCTTC.

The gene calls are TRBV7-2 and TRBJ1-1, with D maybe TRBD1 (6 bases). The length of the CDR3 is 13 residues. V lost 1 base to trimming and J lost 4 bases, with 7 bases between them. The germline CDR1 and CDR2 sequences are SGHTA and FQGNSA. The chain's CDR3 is CASSLEGVTEAFF. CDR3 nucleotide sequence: TGTGCCAGCAGCTTAGAGGGGGTCACTGAAGCTTTCTTT.

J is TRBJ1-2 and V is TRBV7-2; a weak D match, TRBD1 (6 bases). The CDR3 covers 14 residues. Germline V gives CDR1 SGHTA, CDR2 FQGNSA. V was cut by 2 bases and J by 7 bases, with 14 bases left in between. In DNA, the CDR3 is TGTGCCAGCAGCTTATACCCACAGGGTCCTGGCTACACCTTC. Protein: CASSLYPQGPGYTF.

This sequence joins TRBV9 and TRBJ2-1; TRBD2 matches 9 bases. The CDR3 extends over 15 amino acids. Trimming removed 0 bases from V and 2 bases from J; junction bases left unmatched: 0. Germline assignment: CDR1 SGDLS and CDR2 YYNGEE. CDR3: CASSVGLAAYNEQFF. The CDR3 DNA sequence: TGTGCCAGCAGCGTAGGACTAGCGGCCTACAATGAGCAGTTCTTC.

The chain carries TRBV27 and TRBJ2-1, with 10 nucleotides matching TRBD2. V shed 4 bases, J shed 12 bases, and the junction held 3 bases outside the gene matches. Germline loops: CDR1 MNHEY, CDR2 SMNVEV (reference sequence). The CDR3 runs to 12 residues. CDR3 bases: TGTGCCAGCAGTTCAACTAGCGGGACGCAGTTCTTC. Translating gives CASSSTSGTQFF.

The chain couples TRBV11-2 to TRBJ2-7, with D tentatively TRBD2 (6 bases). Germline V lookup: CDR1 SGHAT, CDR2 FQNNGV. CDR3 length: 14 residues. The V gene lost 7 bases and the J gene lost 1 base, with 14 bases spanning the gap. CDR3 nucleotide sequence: TGTGCCAGCAACCGCCGGGACTTATCCTACGAGCAGTACTTC. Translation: CASNRRDLSYEQYF.

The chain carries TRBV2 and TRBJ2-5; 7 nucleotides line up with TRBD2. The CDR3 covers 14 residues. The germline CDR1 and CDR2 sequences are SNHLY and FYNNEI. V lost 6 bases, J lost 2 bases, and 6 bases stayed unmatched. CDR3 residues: CASSIVAGQETQYF. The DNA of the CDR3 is TGTGCCAGCAGCATAGTAGCGGGTCAAGAGACCCAGTACTTC.

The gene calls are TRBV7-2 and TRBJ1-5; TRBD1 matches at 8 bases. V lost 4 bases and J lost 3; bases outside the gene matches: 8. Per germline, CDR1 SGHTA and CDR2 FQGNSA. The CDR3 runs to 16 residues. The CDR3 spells CASSSRSGGLNQPQHF. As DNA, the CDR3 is TGTGCCAGCAGCTCACGTTCAGGGGGCCTCAATCAGCCCCAGCATTTT.

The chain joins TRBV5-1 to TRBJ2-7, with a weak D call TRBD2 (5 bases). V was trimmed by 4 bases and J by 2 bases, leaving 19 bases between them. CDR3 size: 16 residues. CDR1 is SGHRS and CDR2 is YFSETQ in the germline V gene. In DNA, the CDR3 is TGCGCCAGCAGCCCGTGGGAGTCGGCAGCTACCTACGAGCAGTACTTC. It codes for CASSPWESAATYEQYF.

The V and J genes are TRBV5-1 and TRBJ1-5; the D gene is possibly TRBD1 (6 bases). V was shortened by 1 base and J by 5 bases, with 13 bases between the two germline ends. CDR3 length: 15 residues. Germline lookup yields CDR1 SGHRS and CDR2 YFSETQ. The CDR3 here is CASSLRAGGDQPQHF. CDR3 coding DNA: TGCGCCAGCAGCTTGAGGGCGGGGGGCGATCAGCCCCAGCATTTT. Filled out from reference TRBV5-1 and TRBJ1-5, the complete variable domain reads KAGVTQTPRYLIKTRGQQVTLSCSPISGHRSVSWYQQTPGQGLQFLFEYFSETQRNKGNFPGRFSGRQFSNSRSEMNVSTLELGDSALYLCASSLRAGGDQPQHFGDGTRLSIL.

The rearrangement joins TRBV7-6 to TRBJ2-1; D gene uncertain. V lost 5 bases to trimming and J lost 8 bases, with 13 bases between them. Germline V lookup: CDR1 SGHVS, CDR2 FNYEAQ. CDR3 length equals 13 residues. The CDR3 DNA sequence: TGTGCCAGCAGCCCCCTAATATCGGATGAGCAGTTCTTC. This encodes CASSPLISDEQFF.

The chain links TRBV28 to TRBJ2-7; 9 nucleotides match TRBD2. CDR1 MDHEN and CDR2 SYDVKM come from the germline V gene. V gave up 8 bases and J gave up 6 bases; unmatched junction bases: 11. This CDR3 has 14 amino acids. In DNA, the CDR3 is TGTGCCAGCGGGCGGGAGGGCCCTCAGAGCGAGCAGTACTTC. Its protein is CASGREGPQSEQYF.

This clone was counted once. The CDR3 DNA sequence: TGTGCCAGCGCCACAGGGGACTCCTACGAGCAGTACTTC. This encodes CASATGDSYEQYF. The chain uses TRBV28 and TRBJ2-7, with TRBD1 matching 7 bases. Looked up from germline, CDR1 is MDHEN and CDR2 is SYDVKM. Trimming cost V 8 bases and J 0 bases; bases outside gene matches: 4. This CDR3 contains 13 residues.

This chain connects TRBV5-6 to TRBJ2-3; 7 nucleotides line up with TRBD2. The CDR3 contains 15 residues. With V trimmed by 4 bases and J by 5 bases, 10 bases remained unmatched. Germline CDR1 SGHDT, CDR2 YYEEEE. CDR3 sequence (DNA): TGTGCCAGCAGCCTAGTGGGAGGGCCCGAAGATACGCAGTATTTT. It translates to CASSLVGGPEDTQYF. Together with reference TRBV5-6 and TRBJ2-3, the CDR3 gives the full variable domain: DAGVTQSPTHLIKTRGQQVTLRCSPKSGHDTVSWYQQALGQGPQFIFQYYEEEERQRGNFPDRFSGHQFPNYSSELNVNALLLGDSALYLCASSLVGGPEDTQYFGPGTRLTVL.

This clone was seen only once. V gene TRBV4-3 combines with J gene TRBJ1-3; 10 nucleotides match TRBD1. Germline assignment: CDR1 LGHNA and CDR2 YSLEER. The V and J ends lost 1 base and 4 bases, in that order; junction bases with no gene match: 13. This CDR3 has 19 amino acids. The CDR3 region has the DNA TGCGCCAGCAGCCAAGGACTACTCCGACAGGGGGCGCTAGGAAACACCATATATTTT. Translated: CASSQGLLRQGALGNTIYF.

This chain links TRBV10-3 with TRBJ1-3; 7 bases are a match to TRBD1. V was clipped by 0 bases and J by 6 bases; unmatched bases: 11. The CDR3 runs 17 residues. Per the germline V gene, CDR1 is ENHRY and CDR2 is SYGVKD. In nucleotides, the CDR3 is TGTGCCATCAGTGAGTCTCAGGACAGGTTTCTAGAAAACACCATATATTTT. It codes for CAISESQDRFLENTIYF.

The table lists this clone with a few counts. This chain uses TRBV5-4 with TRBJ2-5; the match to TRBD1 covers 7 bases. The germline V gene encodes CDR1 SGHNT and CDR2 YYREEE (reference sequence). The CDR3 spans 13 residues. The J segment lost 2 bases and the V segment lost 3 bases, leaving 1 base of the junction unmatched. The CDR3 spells CASSSGQQETQYF. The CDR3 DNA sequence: TGTGCCAGCAGCTCGGGACAGCAAGAGACCCAGTACTTC.

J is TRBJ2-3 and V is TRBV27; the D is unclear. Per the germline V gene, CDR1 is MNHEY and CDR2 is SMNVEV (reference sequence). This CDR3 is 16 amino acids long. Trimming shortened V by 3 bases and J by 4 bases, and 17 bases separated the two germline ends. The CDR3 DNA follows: TGTGCCAGCAGTTTCGGTTCGGTGAGCTTACCAGATACGCAGTATTTT. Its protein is CASSFGSVSLPDTQYF.

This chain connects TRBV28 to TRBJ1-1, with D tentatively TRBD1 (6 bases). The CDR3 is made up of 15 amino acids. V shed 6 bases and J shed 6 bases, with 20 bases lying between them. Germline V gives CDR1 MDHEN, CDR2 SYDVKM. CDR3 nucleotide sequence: TGTGCCAGCAGGGACAGACCCGATTTGGAACCTGAAGCTTTCTTT. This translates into CASRDRPDLEPEAFF. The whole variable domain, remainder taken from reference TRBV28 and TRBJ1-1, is DVKVTQSSRYLVKRTGEKVFLECVQDMDHENMFWYRQDPGLGLRLIYFSYDVKMKEKGDIPEGYSVSREKKERFSLILESASTNQTSMYLCASRDRPDLEPEAFFGQGTRLTVV.

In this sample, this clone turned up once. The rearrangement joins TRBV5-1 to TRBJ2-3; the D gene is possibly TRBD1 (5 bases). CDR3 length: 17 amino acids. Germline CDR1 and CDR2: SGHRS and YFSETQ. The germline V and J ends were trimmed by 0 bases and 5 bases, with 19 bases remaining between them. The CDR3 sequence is CASSLVLGRALGDTQYF. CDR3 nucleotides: TGCGCCAGCAGCTTGGTTCTAGGCAGGGCATTAGGAGATACGCAGTATTTT. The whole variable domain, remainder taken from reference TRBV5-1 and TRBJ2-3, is KAGVTQTPRYLIKTRGQQVTLSCSPISGHRSVSWYQQTPGQGLQFLFEYFSETQRNKGNFPGRFSGRQFSNSRSEMNVSTLELGDSALYLCASSLVLGRALGDTQYFGPGTRLTVL.

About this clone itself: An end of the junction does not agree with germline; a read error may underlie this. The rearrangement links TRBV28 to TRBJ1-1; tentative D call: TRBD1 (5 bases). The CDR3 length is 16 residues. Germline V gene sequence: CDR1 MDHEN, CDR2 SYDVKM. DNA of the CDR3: TGTGCCAGCAGCGTCCCCCGTCCGGGGGTGAAGACTGAAGCTTTCTTT. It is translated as CASSVPRPGVKTEAFF.

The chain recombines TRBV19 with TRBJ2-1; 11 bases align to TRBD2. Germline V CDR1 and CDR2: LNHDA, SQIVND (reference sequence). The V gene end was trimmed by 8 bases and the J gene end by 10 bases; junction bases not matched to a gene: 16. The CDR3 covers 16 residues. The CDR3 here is CASQRLAGNPSWEQFF. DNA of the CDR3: TGTGCCAGTCAACGACTAGCGGGAAATCCCTCTTGGGAGCAGTTCTTC.

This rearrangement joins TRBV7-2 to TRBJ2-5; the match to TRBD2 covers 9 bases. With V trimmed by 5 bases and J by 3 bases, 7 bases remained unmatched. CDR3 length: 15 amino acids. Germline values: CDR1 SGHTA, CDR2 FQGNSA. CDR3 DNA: TGTGCCAGCAGCGAGGACGGACTAGCGAAAGAGACCCAGTACTTC. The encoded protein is CASSEDGLAKETQYF.

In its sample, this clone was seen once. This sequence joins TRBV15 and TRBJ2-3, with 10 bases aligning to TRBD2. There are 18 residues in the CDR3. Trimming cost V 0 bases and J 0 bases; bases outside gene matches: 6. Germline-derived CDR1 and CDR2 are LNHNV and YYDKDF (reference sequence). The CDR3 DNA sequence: TGTGCCACCAGCAGAGAACCCTGGACTAGCGGTAGCACAGATACGCAGTATTTT. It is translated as CATSREPWTSGSTDTQYF.